Listed here are 21 T cell receptor beta chains from one sample, sequenced in a study of stem cell transplantation in POMP-related autoinflammatory disease. Sequencing was performed with immunoSEQ multiplex PCR; in TCRdb, only in-frame clones are kept and a portion is missing. This table has thousands of clones, over 75% appearing once. The sequencing used CD8+ T cells from PBMCs, collected after stem cell transplantation. The receptors shown here come from a human patient with POMP-related autoinflammation and immune dysregulation (PRAID). Among the T cells, some may be from the graft donor.

CDR3 coding DNA: TGTGCCTGGAAGTGGGTGGCCACTGAAGCTTTCTTT. It encodes CAWKWVATEAFF. The chain employs TRBV30 and TRBJ1-1; no definite D call. CDR3 length: 12 residues. Germline-derived CDR1 and CDR2 are GTSNPN and SVGIG (reference sequence). With 4 bases removed from V and 4 bases from J, the gap between germline ends came to 10 bases.

The chain couples TRBV7-8 to TRBJ2-3; tentatively, D is TRBD2 (6 bases). The ends were cut back, 8 bases at V and 4 bases at J, with 22 bases in the middle. Germline CDR1 reads SGHVS; CDR2 reads FQNEAQ. This CDR3 has 16 residues. The CDR3 spells CASSLADAQLPDTQYF. The CDR3 bases are TGTGCCAGCTCCTTAGCGGACGCACAATTGCCAGATACGCAGTATTTT.

This clone was picked up one time. The CDR3 nucleotides read TGTGCCAGCAGATCACTAGCGGGGGGACCCACAGATACGCAGTATTTT. Encoded protein: CASRSLAGGPTDTQYF. V is TRBV28 and J is TRBJ2-3; TRBD2 agrees at 12 bases. CDR3 size: 16 residues. The germline V gene encodes CDR1 MDHEN and CDR2 SYDVKM. The V and J ends lost 6 bases and 2 bases, in that order; junction bases with no gene match: 6.

In this sample, this clone turned up once. The chain is built from TRBV7-9 and TRBJ2-3, with no clear D. Germline values: CDR1 SEHNR, CDR2 FQNEAQ (reference sequence). The CDR3 is 13 amino acids. The V gene lost 2 bases and the J gene lost 5 bases, with 8 bases spanning the gap. The chain's CDR3 is CASSLLPQDTQYF. CDR3 DNA sequence: TGTGCCAGCAGCTTATTACCCCAAGATACGCAGTATTTT.

The chain recombines TRBV9 with TRBJ2-5; 8 bases are a match to TRBD2. Germline V gene lookup returns CDR1 SGDLS and CDR2 YYNGEE. This CDR3 is built from 15 residues. Germline trimming cut 6 bases from V and 2 bases from J; bases unmatched to any gene: 9. The CDR3 DNA is TGTGCCAGCACTCTAAGCGGGGGAGGGCAAGAGACCCAGTACTTC. Translating gives CASTLSGGGQETQYF.

The genes are TRBV5-4 and TRBJ2-3, with 8 bases identical to TRBD2. Germline V gene lookup returns CDR1 SGHNT and CDR2 YYREEE (reference sequence). The CDR3 spans 15 residues. Losses at the gene ends were 7 bases for V and 5 bases for J; bases not matched to a gene: 12. Here the CDR3 reads CASSTPGLVEDTQYF. The DNA of the CDR3 is TGTGCCAGCTCCACACCGGGACTAGTCGAAGATACGCAGTATTTT.

This sequence joins TRBV28 and TRBJ2-5; 9 nucleotides line up with TRBD1. The CDR3 is 15 amino acids. The junction had 8 bases not matched to a gene; V was cut back by 5 bases and J by 4 bases. The V gene's germline CDR1 is MDHEN and CDR2 SYDVKM. The CDR3 coding sequence is TGTGCCAGCAGTCTTACAGGGGGCGAGGGAGAGACCCAGTACTTC. Translation gives CASSLTGGEGETQYF.

This clone was detected only once. The chain employs TRBV27 and TRBJ2-1; 7 positions match TRBD2. Looked up from germline, CDR1 is MNHEY and CDR2 is SMNVEV (reference sequence). CDR3 length equals 15 residues. The V segment lost 7 bases and the J segment 5 bases; nucleotides outside the gene matches: 11. The CDR3 sequence is CASTQRAGYHNEQFF. The CDR3 nucleotides read TGTGCCAGCACCCAAAGAGCGGGATACCACAATGAGCAGTTCTTC.

CDR3 protein: CASSQDRWAGVGAFF. CDR3 coding DNA: TGCGCCAGCAGCCAAGATCGGTGGGCGGGGGTAGGAGCTTTCTTT. V gene TRBV4-1 combines with J gene TRBJ1-1; a weak D match, TRBD1 (5 bases). Trimming shortened V by 0 bases and J by 10 bases, and 18 bases separated the two germline ends. CDR1 is MGHRA and CDR2 is YSYEKL in the germline V gene. This CDR3 has 15 amino acids.

The V gene is TRBV11-2, the J gene TRBJ1-4, with 8 bases aligning to TRBD1. Germline-derived CDR1 and CDR2 are SGHAT and FQNNGV. The trim removed 3 bases at V and 7 bases at J, leaving 4 bases unmatched. The CDR3 loop spans 14 amino acids. The CDR3, as DNA: TGTGCCAGCAGCTTGGGGACAGGACCTGAAAAACTGTTTTTT. This encodes CASSLGTGPEKLFF.

The V and J genes are TRBV7-9 and TRBJ2-1, with 9 bases fitting TRBD2. This CDR3 is built from 16 residues. The junction had 4 bases not matched to a gene; V was cut back by 0 bases and J by 4 bases. The V gene's germline CDR1 is SEHNR and CDR2 FQNEAQ (reference sequence). CDR3: CASSLARSGGYNEQFF. In DNA form, the CDR3 reads TGTGCCAGCAGCTTAGCGCGTAGCGGGGGATACAATGAGCAGTTCTTC.

The chain uses TRBV11-3 and TRBJ2-1; D might be TRBD1 (6 bases). In germline, CDR1 is SGHNT, CDR2 YENEEA. This CDR3 has 16 amino acids. Trimming took 3 bases from V and 0 from J, leaving 12 bases between them. The DNA of the CDR3 is TGTGCCAGCAGCTTGGGAACAGGGAGCTCCTACAATGAGCAGTTCTTC. Translating gives CASSLGTGSSYNEQFF. The full variable domain, completed using reference TRBV11-3 and TRBJ2-1, is EAGVVQSPRYKIIEKKQPVAFWCNPISGHNTLYWYLQNLGQGPELLIRYENEEAVDDSQLPKDRFSAERLKGVDSTLKIQPAELGDSAVYLCASSLGTGSSYNEQFFGPGTRLTVL.

This rearrangement joins TRBV7-9 to TRBJ2-1; D gene unclear. Trimming left V 4 bases short and J 7 bases short, with 11 bases between. The CDR3 contains 13 residues. Germline values: CDR1 SEHNR, CDR2 FQNEAQ (reference sequence). CDR3 coding DNA: TGTGCCAGCAGCTCGACCGCCAGGAATGAGCAGTTCTTC. Translation gives CASSSTARNEQFF.

The rearrangement joins TRBV6-5 to TRBJ1-2; no definite D call. CDR3 length: 13 residues. Trimming stripped 2 bases from V and 2 bases from J, with 6 bases between. Germline V lookup: CDR1 MNHEY, CDR2 SVGAGI. The CDR3 loop is CASSYHQNYGYTF. The CDR3 bases are TGTGCCAGCAGTTACCACCAGAACTATGGCTACACCTTC.

The chain joins TRBV14 to TRBJ2-7; D not resolved. Trimming cost V 0 bases and J 8 bases, with 11 bases left between them. The germline gives CDR1 SGHDN, CDR2 FVKESK. The CDR3 has 13 amino acids. DNA for the CDR3: TGTGCCAGCAGCCAAGATTTAGGGTACAAGCAGTACTTC. This sequence encodes CASSQDLGYKQYF.

The chain couples TRBV12-3 or TRBV12-4 to TRBJ1-2, with unresolved D. This CDR3 has 12 amino acids. V lost 6 bases to trimming and J lost 1 base, with 6 bases between them. CDR3 in amino acids: CASSNGNYGYTF. CDR3 DNA: TGTGCCAGCAGCAACGGTAACTATGGCTACACCTTC.

The J gene is TRBJ2-1, the V gene TRBV19; 11 nucleotides line up with TRBD2. The CDR3 extends over 17 amino acids. Looked up from germline, CDR1 is LNHDA and CDR2 is SQIVND (reference sequence). Germline trimming cut 3 bases from V and 0 bases from J; bases unmatched to any gene: 4. The CDR3 protein is CASSMTSGTTSYNEQFF. The DNA of the CDR3 is TGTGCCAGTAGTATGACTAGCGGGACGACCTCCTACAATGAGCAGTTCTTC.

This clone was observed a handful of times. The rearrangement joins TRBV18 to TRBJ2-3; 8 positions agree with TRBD1. CDR1 and CDR2 (germline): KGHSH, LQKENI. J lost 3 bases, V lost 4 bases, and 9 bases had no gene match. The CDR3 contains 16 residues. The CDR3 DNA reads as TGTGCCAGCTCACTCTTGACAGGGGAAGCGACAGATACGCAGTATTTT. Amino acid sequence: CASSLLTGEATDTQYF.

The V call is TRBV7-9, the J call TRBJ2-1; 9 nucleotides match TRBD1. J lost 8 bases, V lost 7 bases, and 12 bases had no gene match. This CDR3 comprises 15 residues. Germline V gene data show CDR1 as SEHNR and CDR2 as FQNEAQ (reference sequence). CDR3 protein: CASTQGQGDKDEQFF. DNA for the CDR3: TGTGCCAGCACCCAGGGACAGGGTGATAAGGATGAGCAGTTCTTC.

V and J are TRBV7-9 and TRBJ1-2; perhaps TRBD1 as D (6 bases). Germline loops: CDR1 SEHNR, CDR2 FQNEAQ (reference sequence). Trimming took 5 bases from V and 5 from J, leaving 12 bases between them. The CDR3 spans 13 residues. CDR3 residues: CASSPTGPYGYTF. The CDR3 nucleotides are TGTGCCAGCAGCCCGACAGGACCATATGGCTACACCTTC.

J is TRBJ2-7 and V is TRBV28; D is possibly TRBD1 or TRBD2 (6 bases each). Trimming removed 2 bases from V and 2 bases from J, with 16 bases in between. Germline CDR1 MDHEN, CDR2 SYDVKM. CDR3 length equals 16 residues. CDR3 loop: CASSLKQGRFTYEQYV. The CDR3 region has the DNA TGTGCCAGCAGTTTAAAGCAGGGGAGGTTCACCTACGAGCAGTACGTC.